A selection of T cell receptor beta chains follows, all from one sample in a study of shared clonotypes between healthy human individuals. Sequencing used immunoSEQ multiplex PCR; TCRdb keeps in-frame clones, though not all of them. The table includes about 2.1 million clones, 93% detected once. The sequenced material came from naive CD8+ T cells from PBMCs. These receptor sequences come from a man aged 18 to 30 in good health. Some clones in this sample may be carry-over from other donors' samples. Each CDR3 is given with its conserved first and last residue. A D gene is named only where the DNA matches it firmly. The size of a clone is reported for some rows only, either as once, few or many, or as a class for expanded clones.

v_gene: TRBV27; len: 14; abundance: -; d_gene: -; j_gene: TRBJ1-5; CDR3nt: TGTGCCAGCAGTCTCCGACAGGGCAATCAGCCCCAGCATTTT; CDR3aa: CASSLRQGNQPQHF
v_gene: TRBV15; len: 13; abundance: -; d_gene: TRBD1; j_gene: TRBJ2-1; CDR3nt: TGTGCCACTAGGGACAGGGGGCGGTTGGAGCAGTTCTTC; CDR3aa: CATRDRGRLEQFF
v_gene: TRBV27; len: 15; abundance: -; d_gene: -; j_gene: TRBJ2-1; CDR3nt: TGTGCCAGCAGTTCCCCGATAGACAGGTACAATGAGCAGTTCTTC; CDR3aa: CASSSPIDRYNEQFF
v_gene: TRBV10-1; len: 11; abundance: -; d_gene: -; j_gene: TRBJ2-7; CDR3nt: TGCGCCAGCAGTCCCAGGGACGAGCAGTACTTC; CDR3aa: CASSPRDEQYF
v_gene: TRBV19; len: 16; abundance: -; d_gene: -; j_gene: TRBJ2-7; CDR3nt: TGTGCCAGTACCCCGGGAGCTGGAGGGCGCCCCTACGAGCAGTACTTC; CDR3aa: CASTPGAGGRPYEQYF
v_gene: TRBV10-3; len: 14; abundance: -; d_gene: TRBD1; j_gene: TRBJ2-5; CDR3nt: TGTGCCATCAGTAAAAACACAGGGGAAGGAACCCAGTACTTC; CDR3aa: CAISKNTGEGTQYF
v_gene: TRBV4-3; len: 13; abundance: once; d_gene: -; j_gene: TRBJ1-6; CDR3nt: TGCGCCAGCAGCCACAGGGCTAATTCACCCCTCCACTTT; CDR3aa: CASSHRANSPLHF
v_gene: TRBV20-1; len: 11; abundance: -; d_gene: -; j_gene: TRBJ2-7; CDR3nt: TGCAGTGCTAGGGAAATCTACGAGCAGTACTTC; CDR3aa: CSAREIYEQYF
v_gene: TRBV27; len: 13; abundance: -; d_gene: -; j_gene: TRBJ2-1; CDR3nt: TGTGCCAGCAGTTTATTTAGCGGCCCGCCCCAGTTCTTC; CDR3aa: CASSLFSGPPQFF
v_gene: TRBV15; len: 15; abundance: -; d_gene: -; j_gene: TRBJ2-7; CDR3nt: TGTGCCACCAGCAGAGTCAAAGGGCGGAGTAGCGAGCAGTACTTC; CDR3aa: CATSRVKGRSSEQYF
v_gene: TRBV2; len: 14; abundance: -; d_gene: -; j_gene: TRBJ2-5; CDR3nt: TGTGCCAGCAGTGCTGAGACTAGTAAAGAGACCCAGTACTTC; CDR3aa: CASSAETSKETQYF
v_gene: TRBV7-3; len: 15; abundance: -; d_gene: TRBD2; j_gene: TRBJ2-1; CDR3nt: TGTGCCAGCAGCTTAGCGGGAGGTATCTACAATGAGCAGTTCTTC; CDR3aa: CASSLAGGIYNEQFF
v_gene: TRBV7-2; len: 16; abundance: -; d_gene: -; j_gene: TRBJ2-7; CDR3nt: TGTGCCAGCAGCTTAGAGTGGTTGGACGGAGGCCGGGGGCAGTACTTC; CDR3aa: CASSLEWLDGGRGQYF
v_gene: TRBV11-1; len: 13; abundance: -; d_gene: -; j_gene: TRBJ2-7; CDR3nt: TGTGCCAGCAGCTTAAGCTCGGGGTCCGAGCAGTACTTC; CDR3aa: CASSLSSGSEQYF
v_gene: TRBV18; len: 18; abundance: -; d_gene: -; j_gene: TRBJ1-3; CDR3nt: TGTGCCAGCTCACCACCCGGCCAGGCGAGGCTCTCTGGAAACACCATATATTTT; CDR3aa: CASSPPGQARLSGNTIYF
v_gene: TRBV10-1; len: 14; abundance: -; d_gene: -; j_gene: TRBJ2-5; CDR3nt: TGCGCCAGCAGTGAGTCCGGTTCGGAAGAGACCCAGTACTTC; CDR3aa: CASSESGSEETQYF
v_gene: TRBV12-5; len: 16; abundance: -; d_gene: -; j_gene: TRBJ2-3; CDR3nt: TGTGCTAGTGCCTCGCGGGGCGGGACACACTTAGATACGCAGTATTTT; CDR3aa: CASASRGGTHLDTQYF
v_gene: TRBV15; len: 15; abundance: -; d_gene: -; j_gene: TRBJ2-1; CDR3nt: TGTGCCACCAAGAGACGCACTACGACTTACAATGAGCAGTTCTTC; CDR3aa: CATKRRTTTYNEQFF
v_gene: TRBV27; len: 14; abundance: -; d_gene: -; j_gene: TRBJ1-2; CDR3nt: TGTGCCAGCACATTAGTAGGGGGGCTAGGGGGCTACACCTTC; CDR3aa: CASTLVGGLGGYTF
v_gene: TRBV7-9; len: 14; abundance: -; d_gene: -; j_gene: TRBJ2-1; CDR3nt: TGTGCCAGCAGAGACGGCGCCGCCGGGAATGAGCAGTTCTTC; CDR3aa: CASRDGAAGNEQFF
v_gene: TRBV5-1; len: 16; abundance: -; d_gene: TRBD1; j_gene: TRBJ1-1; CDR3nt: TGCGCCAGCAGTATCGGACAGGGGGCGTTGGGGACTGAAGCTTTCTTT; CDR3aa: CASSIGQGALGTEAFF
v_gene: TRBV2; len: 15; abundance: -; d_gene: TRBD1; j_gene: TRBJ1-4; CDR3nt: TGTGCCAGCAGTGATCCGGGACAGGGTACGGAAAAACTGTTTTTT; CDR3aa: CASSDPGQGTEKLFF
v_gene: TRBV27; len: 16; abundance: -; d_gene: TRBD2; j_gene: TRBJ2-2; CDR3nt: TGTGCCAGCAGTTTCCTAGCGGCCTCATACACCGGGGAGCTGTTTTTT; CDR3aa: CASSFLAASYTGELFF